This TCR beta chain is from a study of T-cell memory formation after mild COVID-19 (dated by TCRdb to about 2021). About the study as a whole: TCR sequence clusters from the two donors were found to be largely donor specific. T-cell clones expanding and contracting after mild COVID-19 in two donors were tracked by longitudinal TCRalpha and TCRbeta repertoire sequencing. Two young, previously healthy adult volunteers, one female and one male, were included in the cohort. What the study reported, not specific to this receptor: From day 15 to 85, contracting clones showed balanced CD4/CD8 phenotypes, whereas a second wave of clones that expanded from day 15 to 37 leaned towards CD4+. Some responding clones were detected in pre-infection memory, which suggested that pre-existing cross-reactive memory T cells had joined the SARS-CoV-2 response. The study covered only two mild cases, and larger cohorts including severe cases with pre-infection samples were considered necessary. Contracting CD4+ clones were located mainly in the CM and EM memory subsets, whereas CD8+ clones were found to be enriched in EMRA. SARS-CoV-2 specificity was not confirmed for the second-wave clones peaking on day 37.

Sequenced on an Illumina NovaSeq 6000. TCRalpha and TCRbeta cDNA libraries were constructed by 5'RACE with constant-segment primers, with sample barcodes and unique molecular identifiers being introduced. Trizol reagent was used to extract RNA from every sample. Amplification of the libraries took two PCR steps, and the second step added a second sample barcode plus Illumina TruSeq adapters. Sequencing of the libraries was done on an Illumina NovaSeq, producing 2 x 150 bp paired-end reads. The authors' pipeline ran thus. With migec v1.2.7, reads were demultiplexed and then collapsed into UMI-guided consensus sequences. Using mixcr v2.1.11, UMI consensuses were aligned to TRA and TRB V and J templates and then assembled into clonotypes. A clonotype was counted as expanded or contracted only if both edgeR and NoisET called the change significant, with noise models trained on biological replicates. For edgeR calls, the thresholds were a false discovery rate-adjusted p below 0.01 and a log2 fold-change of 1. As an exploratory analysis of dynamics, PCA with hierarchical clustering was applied to max-normalized trajectories of the 1000 most abundant clonotypes. Separately sequenced CD4+ and CD8+ repertoires were used to assign a CD4 or CD8 phenotype to each responding clone. TCRdb's own reprocessing of the public reads used fastp at Q25 and MiXCR and kept productive beta chains. Entries are consolidated by CDR3 protein sequence, retaining the most common genes and DNA. It is TCRdb's table, rather than the study itself, that gives the V and J calls and clone size. The sample contains hundreds of thousands of distinct CDR3 sequences, about a fifth of them found a single time. The top ten constitute about 12% of the sample.

Ficoll-Paque density gradient centrifugation was the method used to isolate PBMCs. With regard to this clonotype: Its antigen is not yet known. No per-base quality is available; no much larger clone lies one base away.

CDR1 SGHVS and CDR2 FQNEAQ were looked up in the germline V gene. Compared with germline, V lacks 3 bases and J lacks 2 bases; bases without a gene match: 4. The CDR3 covers 14 residues, taking in both the cysteine and the phenylalanine. Left in the record is the CDR3 DNA by itself, 42 bases read in frame from the first base. The chain is assembled from TRBV7-8 and TRBJ2-7; 7 middle bases align to TRBD1. The sample consisted of PBMCs or a T cell subset sorted from them (not recorded which). The sequence was collected from an adult woman who had mild COVID-19 (a few samples of this study predate the infection). The sample titles of this study are shuffled in the database, so cell type and time point are left out; the donor was told from shared clones. The DNA sequence follows: TGTGCCAGCAGCTTGAGGGGACAGACCTACGAGCAGTACTTC. This yields the protein CASSLRGQTYEQYF.